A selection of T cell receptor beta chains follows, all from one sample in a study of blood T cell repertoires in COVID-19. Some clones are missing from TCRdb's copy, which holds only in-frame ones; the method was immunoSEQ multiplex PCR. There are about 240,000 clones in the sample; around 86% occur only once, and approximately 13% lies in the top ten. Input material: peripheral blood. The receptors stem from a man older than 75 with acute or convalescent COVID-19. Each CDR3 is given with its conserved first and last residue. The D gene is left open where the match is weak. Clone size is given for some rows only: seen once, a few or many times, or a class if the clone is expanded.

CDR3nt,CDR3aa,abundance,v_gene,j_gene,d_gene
TGTGCCAGCAGCTCACCAGGGACTTGGACAGCTTTCTTT,CASSSPGTWTAFF,.,TRBV7-9,TRBJ1-1,.
TGCGCCAGCAGAAAGGGGAGCGGGGGGAATTCCTACAATGAGCAGTTCTTC,CASRKGSGGNSYNEQFF,.,TRBV10-1,TRBJ2-1,TRBD2
TGTGCCAGCAGCGACAGTGCCTTTAGCACAGATACGCAGTATTTT,CASSDSAFSTDTQYF,.,TRBV9,TRBJ2-3,.
TGTGCCAGCCATTTGCCCGGCTCTGGGGCCAACGTCCTGACTTTC,CASHLPGSGANVLTF,.,TRBV5-6,TRBJ2-6,.
TGTGCCAGCTCACCACCAGCGGGGGGCCTCCAGGATGAGCAGTTCTTC,CASSPPAGGLQDEQFF,.,TRBV18,TRBJ2-1,TRBD2
TGCGCCAGCAGCGGAACCGGGACGAACACCGGGGAGCTGTTTTTT,CASSGTGTNTGELFF,.,TRBV5-1,TRBJ2-2,.
TGTGCCAGCAGTGAGGACAGCACTTTCACCGGGGAGCTGTTTTTT,CASSEDSTFTGELFF,.,TRBV2,TRBJ2-2,.
TGCGCCAGCAGCTTAAATACAGGGATAAACACTGAAGCTTTCTTT,CASSLNTGINTEAFF,.,TRBV5-1,TRBJ1-1,.
TGTGCCAGCAGCCAGGACAGGGGGCACATCAATGAGCAGTTCTTC,CASSQDRGHINEQFF,.,TRBV12-1,TRBJ2-1,.
TGTGCCAGCTCGCCTCTGGAGGGGCTGAACTATGGCTACACCTTC,CASSPLEGLNYGYTF,.,TRBV4-2,TRBJ1-2,.
TGTGCCAGCAGTCACCGGGACAGGGGGCCTTTCGAGCAGTACTTC,CASSHRDRGPFEQYF,.,TRBV7-2,TRBJ2-7,TRBD1
TGCGCCAGCAGCTTTGCCGTAGGGGTCATCAATGAGCAGTTCTTC,CASSFAVGVINEQFF,.,TRBV5-1,TRBJ2-1,.
TGTGCCAGCAGCCCTTTAGCGGGAGTAGGTTCCTACGAGCAGTACTTC,CASSPLAGVGSYEQYF,.,TRBV14,TRBJ2-7,TRBD2
TGTGCCAGCAGCTCGGCCGCGGTCCAAGAGACCCAGTACTTC,CASSSAAVQETQYF,.,TRBV5-6,TRBJ2-5,.
TGTGCCAGTAGTAGACCAACAGGGGGACCACGGAATGAGCAGTTCTTC,CASSRPTGGPRNEQFF,.,TRBV19,TRBJ2-1,TRBD1
TGTGCCAGCAGCAGAGACAGGGTGAACCAGCCCCAGCATTTT,CASSRDRVNQPQHF,.,TRBV28,TRBJ1-5,TRBD1
TGTGCCAGCAGTTACTCAGGGGGCCCCTACGAGCAGTACTTC,CASSYSGGPYEQYF,few,TRBV6-2/TRBV6-3,TRBJ2-7,TRBD1
TGCGCCAGCAGCTGGGGGGACAGCCGAACCTACGAGCAGTACTTC,CASSWGDSRTYEQYF,.,TRBV5-1,TRBJ2-7,.
TGTGCCAGCAGCAGCAGGGTAGGAGGGTGGAATGGCTACACCTTC,CASSSRVGGWNGYTF,once,TRBV6-5,TRBJ1-2,.
TGTGCCAGCAGCCTCCCGGGACAGGGGGGCAATGAGCAGTTCTTC,CASSLPGQGGNEQFF,.,TRBV7-3,TRBJ2-1,TRBD1
TGTGCCAGCAGTGAAGGACAACACAATCAGCCCCAGCATTTT,CASSEGQHNQPQHF,.,TRBV6-1,TRBJ1-5,.
TGTGCCAGCAGTATAGAGGGTAACGAGCAGTACTTC,CASSIEGNEQYF,.,TRBV27,TRBJ2-7,.
TGTGCCATCATCAGGGGTTCCCCAACCTACGAGCAGTACTTC,CAIIRGSPTYEQYF,few,TRBV21-1,TRBJ2-7,.
TGTGCCAGCAGTACCCCACAGGTTACCTACGAGCAGTACTTC,CASSTPQVTYEQYF,few,TRBV6-5,TRBJ2-7,.
TGTGCCACCAGTGATTTGAGGGCCCGGGGGGCCCTCCACTTT,CATSDLRARGALHF,.,TRBV24-1,TRBJ1-6,.
TGTGCCAGCAGTACCACAGGGGGCGCAACCCCCGGTGGCTACACCTTC,CASSTTGGATPGGYTF,.,TRBV28,TRBJ1-2,TRBD1
TGTGCCAGCAGCCTACCGGGACAGGCCTCCTACGAGCAGTACTTC,CASSLPGQASYEQYF,.,TRBV13,TRBJ2-7,TRBD1
TGTGCCAGCAGTATCCTCACAGGGAATAATTCACCCCTCCACTTT,CASSILTGNNSPLHF,.,TRBV28,TRBJ1-6,.
TGTGCCAGCAGTCCCCGACAGGGTAACACCGGGGAGCTGTTTTTT,CASSPRQGNTGELFF,.,TRBV6-5,TRBJ2-2,TRBD1
TGTGCCAGCAGCCGGGACAGGGGGTACTCCTACGAGCAGTACTTC,CASSRDRGYSYEQYF,.,TRBV5-4,TRBJ2-7,TRBD1
TGTGCCAGCAGCCAGGGGCAGGGGGGCTTATCGGGTCAGCCCCAGCATTTT,CASSQGQGGLSGQPQHF,.,TRBV3-1/TRBV3-2,TRBJ1-5,TRBD1
TGTGCCAGTAGTATTGAGACAGGGAAAGATCAGCCCCAGCATTTT,CASSIETGKDQPQHF,.,TRBV19,TRBJ1-5,TRBD1
TGTGCCAGCTCTCGTACAGGGGACACTGAAGCTTTCTTT,CASSRTGDTEAFF,few,TRBV18,TRBJ1-1,TRBD1
TGTGCCAGCTCACCACCGAATTTCAGGGTAGCTGGCTACACCTTC,CASSPPNFRVAGYTF,.,TRBV18,TRBJ1-2,.
TGTGCCAGCACTAAAGGGGGTATCTACGAGCAGTACTTC,CASTKGGIYEQYF,.,TRBV12-3/TRBV12-4,TRBJ2-7,.
TGTGCCAGCTCATCCCGACAGGGCAGCAGCACCGGGGAGCTGTTTTTT,CASSSRQGSSTGELFF,once,TRBV18,TRBJ2-2,TRBD1
TGCGCCAGCAGCTTGGCAACGGGGTATAATTCACCCCTCCACTTT,CASSLATGYNSPLHF,once,TRBV5-1,TRBJ1-6,.
TGTGCCAGCAGCCAAGATCTCCTAGGCAATCAGCCCCAGCATTTT,CASSQDLLGNQPQHF,.,TRBV4-2,TRBJ1-5,.
TGTGCCAGTAGTTTGGGCCTTCCAACTAATGAAAAACTGTTTTTT,CASSLGLPTNEKLFF,.,TRBV19,TRBJ1-4,.
TGTGCCAGCAGTTACCTGGACAGGGGTACCTACGAGCAGTACTTC,CASSYLDRGTYEQYF,.,TRBV6-5,TRBJ2-7,TRBD1
TGTGCCAGCAGCAGGGGATCCTATAATTCACCCCTCCACTTT,CASSRGSYNSPLHF,.,TRBV11-1,TRBJ1-6,.